This entry concerns a single T cell receptor beta chain. The data are from a study of shared clonotypes between healthy human individuals. Selected positively for CCR7 and CD45RO-negative, naive CD8 cells excluded terminally differentiated effector memory CD45RA+ cells. Trimming shortened V by 2 bases and J by 2 bases, and 12 bases separated the two germline ends. Germline CDR1 is SGHVS and CDR2 is FQNEAQ. The CDR3 covers 15 residues. Data came from immunoSEQ multiplex PCR; TCRdb stores just in-frame clones and leaves some out. The sample lists approximately 650,000 clones, around 95% occurring once. Sequencing was carried out using naive CD8+ T cells sorted from blood. This chain uses TRBV7-8 with TRBJ2-5; D gene unclear. The source of this sequence is a woman aged 25 to 39 in good health. CDR3 coding DNA: TGTGCCAGCAGCTTATGGGCAGGAGAACAAGAGACCCAGTACTTC. Translated, it gives CASSLWAGEQETQYF.